Listed below are T cell receptor beta chains from one sample, sequenced in a study of blood T cell repertoires in COVID-19. Only in-frame clones appear in the TCRdb table, and some are missing; sequencing was by immunoSEQ multiplex PCR. The sample lists 400,000 or so clones; approximately 85% were seen once. Sequencing input: PBMCs or T cells enriched from blood (not recorded which). The receptors derive from a woman between 40 and 50 years old with acute COVID-19. The CDR3 runs from the conserved cysteine through the conserved F or W.

v_gene | CDR3aa
TRBV7-9 | CASSDRVVSEQYF
TRBV7-9 | CASSRGTEQYF
TRBV24-1 | CATSDPGTGGREQYF
TRBV7-9 | CASSGRGDFYEQYF
TRBV18 | CASSPPRDSFGNTIYF
TRBV11-3 | CASSLGWGPQNTGELFF
TRBV6-4 | CASSRTSGGNNEQFF
TRBV5-1 | CASSLATSPTEAFF
TRBV4-1 | CASSRGTGQETQYF
TRBV5-6 | CASSWRRTGRYDNEQFF
TRBV30 | CAWSRGLGTQETQYF
TRBV11-2 | CASSPRLAGGDSKQFF
TRBV14 | CASSRGSPGSYNEQFF
TRBV14 | CASSQGRNTNEKLFF
TRBV5-4 | CASRNAGGPDTQYF
TRBV6-6 | CASRKRGQGVYEQYF
TRBV25-1 | CASRPGQGLIGYTF
TRBV5-1 | CASSLDGNNQPQHF
TRBV30 | CAWSVLGGGETQYF
TRBV11-2 | CASSLDDSVYEQYF
TRBV10-3 | CAISESSGWSYGYTF
TRBV6-5 | CASRAGQGSSYEQYF
TRBV7-6 | CASSLGSSGNTIYF
TRBV27 | CASSLIRNQPQHF
TRBV2 | CASSVLAEETQYF
TRBV7-2 | CASSPRSGSYEQYF
TRBV30 | CAWMRGNPHEQYF
TRBV19 | CASSISRDRVTEAFF
TRBV11-2 | CASSLDVYTEAFF
TRBV19 | CASRKTSGNTGELFF
TRBV4-1 | CASSQVQIQETQYF
TRBV12-3/TRBV12-4 | CASSFLRTEAFF
TRBV19 | CASTLTGDNTEAFF
TRBV7-2 | CASSLGLGQETQYF
TRBV6-5 | CASSPRWWAAYEQYF
TRBV4-1 | CASRRVGGADTQYF
TRBV30 | CAWRRTSRNGELFF
TRBV19 | CASSILGQGGSYEQYF
TRBV3-1/TRBV3-2 | CASSPGEGWSTDTQYF
TRBV6-5 | CASSYVGQRYGYTF
TRBV7-8 | CASSPGLSRRYNEQFF
TRBV5-1 | CASSSEGRFLETQYF
TRBV29-1 | CSVLTGALNTEAFF
TRBV27 | CASRGLSGNTIYF
TRBV12-3/TRBV12-4 | CASSFLSETQYF
TRBV6-1 | CASSDGGVMNTEAFF
TRBV5-1 | CASSLARGQNTEAFF
TRBV4-2 | CASSRAGGSNNEQFF
TRBV15 | CATSRDRRGGMEQYF
TRBV19 | CASSIGGPNQIYGYTF
TRBV25-1 | CASRSGGPPYEQYF
TRBV5-4 | CASSLGLTGSGYEQYF